These 12 T cell receptor beta chains came from one sample sequenced in a study of regulatory dendritic cells for organ transplantation. Sorted subsets were CFSE-labeled and cultured less than 6 days with allogeneic dendritic cells. Generated by immunoSEQ multiplex PCR, the TCRdb table keeps only in-frame clones and is missing some. This sample has 12,000 or so clones, with roughly 86% found just once. Their specific antigens are unknown. What was sequenced was naive CD8+ T cells from blood cultured with dendritic cells. Subset indicated: CD45RA+ naive T cells. Receptors were obtained from a human donor in good health.

This rearrangement joins TRBV5-4 to TRBJ2-7, with 9 bases fitting TRBD1. Unmatched junction bases numbered 8, after V lost 3 bases and J lost 7 bases. CDR1 and CDR2 (germline): SGHNT, YYREEE (reference sequence). There are 14 residues in the CDR3. CDR3 residues: CASSSITGGAEQYF. CDR3 DNA: TGTGCCAGCAGCTCGATAACAGGGGGCGCGGAGCAGTACTTC. Full variable domain (missing parts from reference TRBV5-4 and TRBJ2-7): ETGVTQSPTHLIKTRGQQVTLRCSSQSGHNTVSWYQQALGQGPQFIFQYYREEENGRGNFPPRFSGLQFPNYSSELNVNALELDDSALYLCASSSITGGAEQYFGPGTRLTVT.

The J gene is TRBJ2-5, the V gene TRBV7-8; perhaps D is TRBD1 or TRBD2 (5 bases each). CDR1 SGHVS and CDR2 FQNEAQ come from the germline V gene. This CDR3 comprises 17 residues. The V end was cut by 6 bases, the J end by 7 bases, with 27 bases between. The CDR3 reads CASSPRRSGPPEGTQYF. In nucleotides, the CDR3 is TGTGCCAGCAGTCCCAGACGGTCGGGACCTCCAGAAGGGACCCAGTACTTC. The full variable domain, completed using reference TRBV7-8 and TRBJ2-5, is GAGVSQSPRYKVAKRGQDVALRCDPISGHVSLFWYQQALGQGPEFLTYFQNEAQLDKSGLPSDRFFAERPEGSVSTLKIQRTQQEDSAVYLCASSPRRSGPPEGTQYFGPGTRLLVL.

The chain carries TRBV7-2 and TRBJ2-4, with D possibly TRBD2 on 6 matching bases. In germline, CDR1 is SGHTA, CDR2 FQGNSA. This CDR3 is built from 16 residues. Trimming cost V 0 bases and J 3 bases, with 12 bases left between them. The CDR3 coding sequence is TGTGCCAGCAGCTTAGCTGCGCGGGGAGTCAAAAACATTCAGTACTTC. This translates into CASSLAARGVKNIQYF.

The J gene is TRBJ1-2, the V gene TRBV7-9; maybe TRBD1 (6 bases). V lost 5 bases and J 5 bases, leaving 21 bases between the germline ends. The CDR3 runs 16 residues. CDR1 is SEHNR, CDR2 FQNEAQ, per germline (reference sequence). CDR3 bases: TGTGCCAGCAGCCACCCTACAGGGTTTGGTCGGTATGGCTACACCTTC. This sequence encodes CASSHPTGFGRYGYTF.

This chain connects TRBV30 to TRBJ1-1; D is unclear. The CDR3 has 11 residues. CDR1 is GTSNPN and CDR2 is SVGIG in the germline V gene (reference sequence). Trimming pared 5 bases from V and 3 bases from J, leaving 7 bases between. The CDR3 bases are TGTGCCTGGGGTGCGTACACTGAAGCTTTCTTT. It translates to CAWGAYTEAFF.

The count of this clone is one. This rearrangement joins TRBV14 to TRBJ2-7; maybe TRBD1 (6 bases). The CDR3 totals 12 residues. Trimming pared 0 bases from V and 12 bases from J, leaving 12 bases between. The germline gives CDR1 SGHDN, CDR2 FVKESK. Written as DNA, the CDR3 is TGTGCCAGCAGCCAAGAACACAGGGTTCCGTACTTC. Protein product: CASSQEHRVPYF.

This rearrangement joins TRBV10-3 to TRBJ1-1; the D gene is possibly TRBD1 (5 bases). The CDR3 sequence is 15 residues long. Per germline, CDR1 ENHRY and CDR2 SYGVKD. With 4 bases removed from V and 4 bases from J, the gap between germline ends came to 16 bases. CDR3 region: CAISGKGDSSTEAFF. CDR3 in DNA: TGTGCCATCAGTGGGAAAGGTGACAGTTCCACTGAAGCTTTCTTT.

This rearrangement joins TRBV7-2 to TRBJ2-7, with 12 nucleotides matching TRBD2. Germline V CDR1 and CDR2: SGHTA, FQGNSA. The CDR3 runs 19 residues. Trimming at V came to 4 bases and at J to 0 bases, leaving 13 bases not matched to a gene. The CDR3 DNA reads as TGTGCCAGCAGCTCTCGGGGTCAGACTAGCGGGAGTTCCTCCTACGAGCAGTACTTC. Its protein is CASSSRGQTSGSSSYEQYF.

The chain links TRBV7-2 to TRBJ1-5; TRBD1 matches at 8 bases. V gave up 4 bases and J gave up 7 bases; unmatched junction bases: 12. Germline CDR1 SGHTA, CDR2 FQGNSA. The CDR3 is 16 amino acids. CDR3 DNA: TGTGCCAGCAGCTCCACCGGGACAGGTTACGACCAGCCCCAGCATTTT. This codes for CASSSTGTGYDQPQHF.

This clone was recorded only once. The rearrangement links TRBV27 to TRBJ2-7; D gene unclear. The germline V gene encodes CDR1 MNHEY and CDR2 SMNVEV (reference sequence). Trimming removed 6 bases at V and 1 base at J, with 13 bases between. This CDR3 has 14 amino acids. The CDR3 sequence: CASRGFTSSYEQYF. CDR3 DNA: TGTGCCAGCAGGGGATTTACGAGTTCCTACGAGCAGTACTTC.

CDR3 in DNA: TGTGCCAGCAGCCCAGTGGGTGCAACTAATGAAAAACTGTTTTTT. It codes for CASSPVGATNEKLFF. The chain employs TRBV6-6 and TRBJ1-4; D gene ambiguous. Germline-derived CDR1 and CDR2 are MNHNY and SVGAGI (reference sequence). The CDR3 consists of 15 residues. V lost 6 bases to trimming and J lost 0 bases, with 11 bases between them.

This chain connects TRBV7-2 to TRBJ2-1; no definite D call. The germline gives CDR1 SGHTA, CDR2 FQGNSA. This CDR3 has 13 residues. The V and J ends lost 5 bases and 4 bases respectively, with 9 bases between them. The CDR3 is CASSRPEYNEQFF. DNA of the CDR3: TGTGCCAGCAGCCGCCCCGAATACAATGAGCAGTTCTTC.